What follows are 30 T cell receptor beta chains derived from one specimen sequenced in a study of CD8 T cells in Susac syndrome. Reverse transcription of about 0.5 to 1 ug RNA was carried out with random hexamers. TCRdb re-analysed the immunoSEQ multiplex PCR reads in MiXCR, keeping a single row per CDR3 protein. Found here are more than 90,000 distinct CDR3 sequences, more than 85% of them singletons; the top ten hold 0.093%. The sequenced sample consisted of CD4+ T cells from PBMCs. The receptors here all came from a human donor with multiple sclerosis.

CDR3 nucleotide sequence: TGCGCCAGCAGCCACCCGGACAGGGGGCGATTCACAGATACGCAGTATTTT. Translated, it gives CASSHPDRGRFTDTQYF. This sequence joins TRBV4-1 and TRBJ2-3; 11 nucleotides line up with TRBD1. CDR1 is MGHRA and CDR2 is YSYEKL in the germline V gene. V gave up 3 bases and J gave up 2 bases; unmatched junction bases: 7. The CDR3 runs to 17 residues.

The V call is TRBV7-3, the J call TRBJ2-1, with 11 nucleotides matching TRBD1. There are 14 residues in the CDR3. Germline V gene sequence: CDR1 SGHTA, CDR2 FQGTGA. The trim removed 7 bases at V and 10 bases at J, leaving 9 bases unmatched. The CDR3 protein is CASTPDRGRREQFF. The CDR3 DNA reads as TGTGCCAGCACCCCGGACAGGGGGCGTAGAGAGCAGTTCTTC. Full variable domain (rest looked up from reference TRBV7-3 and TRBJ2-1): GAGVSQTPSNKVTEKGKYVELRCDPISGHTALYWYRQSLGQGPEFLIYFQGTGAADDSGLPNDRFFAVRPEGSVSTLKIQRTERGDSAVYLCASTPDRGRREQFFGPGTRLTVL.

The rearrangement links TRBV19 to TRBJ1-1, with TRBD1 matching over 7 bases. Germline V gene data show CDR1 as LNHDA and CDR2 as SQIVND (reference sequence). This CDR3 comprises 13 residues. V was pared by 4 bases and J by 4 bases, with 3 bases of the junction left unmatched. This chain's CDR3 is CASSNRGGTEAFF. In DNA form, the CDR3 reads TGTGCCAGTAGTAACAGGGGAGGCACTGAAGCTTTCTTT.

This clonotype was detected once. This chain joins TRBV7-9 and TRBJ2-2, with 8 bases fitting TRBD1. Looked up from germline, CDR1 is SEHNR and CDR2 is FQNEAQ (reference sequence). Unmatched junction bases numbered 10, after V lost 5 bases and J lost 5 bases. The CDR3 runs 16 residues. CDR3 sequence: CASSPTRTGRTGELFF. CDR3 in DNA: TGTGCCAGCAGCCCTACTCGGACAGGGAGGACCGGGGAGCTGTTTTTT.

This chain uses TRBV27 with TRBJ2-5; D is unclear. CDR3 size: 17 residues. V lost 0 bases, J lost 2 bases, and 16 bases lay in between. Germline CDR1 and CDR2: MNHEY and SMNVEV (reference sequence). The CDR3 spells CASSLSWARMRQETQYF. DNA of the CDR3: TGTGCCAGCAGTTTATCATGGGCCAGGATGCGACAAGAGACCCAGTACTTC.

CDR3 sequence: CASSLTPHVGEYGYTF. CDR3 in DNA: TGTGCCAGCAGCTTAACCCCCCATGTGGGGGAGTATGGCTACACCTTC. The chain has TRBV7-3 and TRBJ1-2; tentative D call: TRBD1 (5 bases). CDR1 and CDR2 (germline): SGHTA, FQGTGA. V was shortened by 0 bases and J by 5 bases, with 16 bases between the two germline ends. The CDR3 length is 16 residues.

The chain has TRBV11-2 and TRBJ2-5; D perhaps matches TRBD2 (6 bases). This CDR3 is built from 17 residues. V was clipped by 5 bases and J by 1 base, with 20 bases between them. Per the germline V gene, CDR1 is SGHAT and CDR2 is FQNNGV. In DNA form, the CDR3 reads TGTGCCAGCAGCCCCGAATTACGGGGGAAGCTCCAAGAGACCCAGTACTTC. Protein product: CASSPELRGKLQETQYF. The full variable domain, completed using reference TRBV11-2 and TRBJ2-5, is EAGVAQSPRYKIIEKRQSVAFWCNPISGHATLYWYQQILGQGPKLLIQFQNNGVVDDSQLPKDRFSAERLKGVDSTLKIQPAKLEDSAVYLCASSPELRGKLQETQYFGPGTRLLVL.

CDR3 amino acids: CAWRAADTQYF. The CDR3 DNA reads TGTGCCTGGAGGGCAGCAGATACGCAGTATTTT. V is TRBV30 and J is TRBJ2-3, with unresolved D. Germline V gene data show CDR1 as GTSNPN and CDR2 as SVGIG (reference sequence). The CDR3 runs to 11 residues. V lost 3 bases to trimming and J lost 4 bases, with 5 bases between them.

The rearrangement uses TRBV20-1 and TRBJ2-7; 11 bases are a match to TRBD1. The germline CDR1 and CDR2 sequences are DFQATT and SNEGSKA (reference sequence). Trimming cost V 1 base and J 2 bases; bases outside gene matches: 4. CDR3 length equals 15 residues. The CDR3 DNA reads TGCAGTGCTAGAGTGGGGACAGGGGGAACCTACGAGCAGTACTTC. Its protein is CSARVGTGGTYEQYF.

The rearrangement joins TRBV6-1 to TRBJ2-3, with 10 bases that match TRBD1. The ends lost 7 bases at V and 7 bases at J; junction bases unmatched: 5. The CDR3 sequence is 13 residues long. Germline V lookup: CDR1 MNHNS, CDR2 SASEGT. In nucleotides, the CDR3 is TGTGCCAGCACGACAGGGGGCGGGAATACGCAGTATTTT. Translation gives CASTTGGGNTQYF.

The chain joins TRBV15 to TRBJ2-3; TRBD1 aligns across 7 bases. After removal of 3 bases from V and 3 bases from J, the junction contained 6 bases not matched to a gene. There are 15 residues in the CDR3. Germline V gives CDR1 LNHNV, CDR2 YYDKDF (reference sequence). CDR3 sequence: CATSRYRGWTDTQYF. CDR3 in DNA: TGTGCCACCAGCAGGTACAGGGGTTGGACAGATACGCAGTATTTT.

The V call is TRBV5-1, the J call TRBJ1-1; D remains ambiguous. This CDR3 spans 14 amino acids. V lost 3 bases and J 5 bases, leaving 14 bases between the germline ends. Germline V lookup: CDR1 SGHRS, CDR2 YFSETQ. CDR3 in amino acids: CASSSRKRPTEAFF. The CDR3 DNA is TGCGCCAGCAGCTCGCGGAAGAGACCGACTGAAGCTTTCTTT. Filled out from reference TRBV5-1 and TRBJ1-1, the complete variable domain reads KAGVTQTPRYLIKTRGQQVTLSCSPISGHRSVSWYQQTPGQGLQFLFEYFSETQRNKGNFPGRFSGRQFSNSRSEMNVSTLELGDSALYLCASSSRKRPTEAFFGQGTRLTVV.

This chain joins TRBV29-1 and TRBJ1-1; D remains unclear. The V end lost 4 bases, the J end lost 1 base, and 7 bases lay between the germline ends. Per the germline V gene, CDR1 is SQVTM and CDR2 is ANQGSEA. CDR3 length: 12 amino acids. The CDR3 DNA follows: TGCAGCGTTGTAGCGGCGAACACTGAAGCTTTCTTT. Amino acids: CSVVAANTEAFF.

This clonotype was seen just once. The rearrangement links TRBV12-3 or TRBV12-4 to TRBJ2-7, with D unclear. The CDR3 totals 14 residues. The V and J ends lost 1 base and 5 bases respectively, with 12 bases between them. CDR3 nucleotide sequence: TGTGCCAGCAGTTTAGATGCCGGGTTCAACGAGCAGTACTTC. It encodes CASSLDAGFNEQYF.

The chain employs TRBV28 and TRBJ2-7, with 8 bases identical to TRBD1. CDR3 length equals 15 residues. The germline CDR1 and CDR2 sequences are MDHEN and SYDVKM. The V and J ends lost 6 bases and 5 bases, in that order; junction bases with no gene match: 12. CDR3 DNA: TGTGCCAGCAGCCCCGGGCCCAGGGGGCTGAACGAGCAGTACTTC. It encodes CASSPGPRGLNEQYF.

The J gene is TRBJ2-7, the V gene TRBV5-1, with D uncertain. The V gene's germline CDR1 is SGHRS and CDR2 YFSETQ. V was cut by 5 bases and J by 0 bases, with 12 bases left in between. The CDR3 consists of 14 residues. CDR3 loop: CASSLSTFSYEQYF. The CDR3 bases are TGCGCCAGCAGTTTATCGACATTCTCCTACGAGCAGTACTTC.

This clonotype came up once. One end of the junction is discordant with germline, which a read error may explain. The genes are TRBV6-1 and TRBJ2-7; D gene unclear. Germline loops: CDR1 MNHNS, CDR2 SASEGT. The CDR3 runs to 12 residues. CDR3 residues: CASSEEQSIGHF. CDR3 sequence (DNA): TGTGCCAGCAGTGAAGAGCAGTCGATAGGACACTTC.

The CDR3 is CSARSGGYLTDTQYF. The CDR3 DNA follows: TGCAGTGCTAGATCAGGTGGATATTTGACAGATACGCAGTATTTT. V and J are TRBV20-1 and TRBJ2-3; D remains unclear. CDR3 size: 15 residues. The V end lost 2 bases, the J end lost 3 bases, and 15 bases lay between the germline ends. Germline V gene data show CDR1 as DFQATT and CDR2 as SNEGSKA (reference sequence).

This clonotype was picked up one time. The chain has TRBV3-1 and TRBJ1-1; the D is unclear. Germline values: CDR1 LGHDT, CDR2 YNNKEL (reference sequence). The CDR3 extends over 14 amino acids. Trimming removed 4 bases from V and 5 bases from J, with 14 bases in between. CDR3 coding DNA: TGTGCCAGCAGCCGGGCCTCGTTATGGACTGAAGCTTTCTTT. Its translation is CASSRASLWTEAFF. The entire variable domain, with the rest obtained from reference TRBV3-1 and TRBJ1-1, is as follows: DTAVSQTPKYLVTQMGNDKSIKCEQNLGHDTMYWYKQDSKKFLKIMFSYNNKELIINETVPNRFSPKSPDKAHLNLHINSLELGDSAVYFCASSRASLWTEAFFGQGTRLTVV.

The genes are TRBV7-2 and TRBJ1-2, with TRBD1 identical over 7 bases. Germline V gene sequence: CDR1 SGHTA, CDR2 FQGNSA. The CDR3 spans 15 residues. Unmatched junction bases numbered 12, after V lost 3 bases and J lost 8 bases. CDR3: CASSFVSGTENGYTF. The CDR3 bases are TGTGCCAGCAGCTTTGTTTCCGGGACAGAGAACGGCTACACCTTC.

The V gene is TRBV4-2, the J gene TRBJ2-3; D remains unclear. The V gene lost 0 bases and the J gene lost 4 bases, with 5 bases spanning the gap. The CDR3 runs 13 residues. Germline assignment: CDR1 LGHNA and CDR2 YNFKEQ. The DNA of the CDR3 is TGTGCCAGCAGCCAAGAAAGTTCAGATACGCAGTATTTT. It codes for CASSQESSDTQYF.

This clonotype was counted between two and nine times. The rearrangement links TRBV7-9 to TRBJ2-5; TRBD1 aligns across 10 bases. The CDR3 spans 15 residues. Looked up from germline, CDR1 is SEHNR and CDR2 is FQNEAQ (reference sequence). The J segment lost 0 bases and the V segment lost 6 bases, leaving 4 bases of the junction unmatched. CDR3 residues: CASRPGQGYQETQYF. The CDR3 DNA reads as TGTGCCAGCAGGCCGGGACAGGGGTACCAAGAGACCCAGTACTTC.

The V gene is TRBV5-4, the J gene TRBJ2-3; tentatively, D is TRBD2 (7 bases). Trimming pared 6 bases from V and 0 bases from J, leaving 11 bases between. The CDR3 has 14 amino acids. CDR1 SGHNT and CDR2 YYREEE come from the germline V gene (reference sequence). CDR3 DNA sequence: TGTGCCAGCAAGGGGGGGGGTAGCACAGATACGCAGTATTTT. Translated: CASKGGGSTDTQYF.

The rearrangement joins TRBV9 to TRBJ2-2; D ambiguous. The CDR3 consists of 15 residues. Germline V gene data show CDR1 as SGDLS and CDR2 as YYNGEE. With 3 bases removed from V and 6 bases from J, the gap between germline ends came to 15 bases. The CDR3 bases are TGTGCCAGCAGCGCGAATCTTAGGGCGGCCGGGGAGCTGTTTTTT. This codes for CASSANLRAAGELFF.

This clonotype appeared a single time. The V gene is TRBV25-1, the J gene TRBJ1-6; 10 nucleotides line up with TRBD1. CDR1 and CDR2 from the germline V gene are MGHDK and SYGVNS. The CDR3 consists of 15 residues. V lost 4 bases and J lost 6; bases outside the gene matches: 3. The CDR3 reads CASSGQGARNSPLHF. In nucleotides, the CDR3 is TGTGCCAGCAGTGGACAGGGGGCTCGTAATTCACCCCTCCACTTT.

This rearrangement joins TRBV5-1 to TRBJ2-3; 8 nucleotides line up with TRBD2. The germline gives CDR1 SGHRS, CDR2 YFSETQ. V shed 6 bases, J shed 0 bases, and the junction held 6 bases outside the gene matches. This CDR3 is built from 15 residues. CDR3 residues: CASKGTSGSTDTQYF. The CDR3 DNA follows: TGCGCCAGCAAAGGCACTAGCGGTAGCACAGATACGCAGTATTTT.

This chain uses TRBV20-1 with TRBJ2-3; 12 bases map to TRBD2. V trimming: 1 base; J trimming: 1 base; junction bases outside the gene matches: 6. CDR1 is DFQATT and CDR2 is SNEGSKA in the germline V gene (reference sequence). The CDR3 contains 17 residues. The CDR3, as DNA: TGCAGTGCTAGAGGTGAATGGACTAGCGGGGGCACAGATACGCAGTATTTT. Amino acid sequence: CSARGEWTSGGTDTQYF.

V usage is TRBV7-2 and J usage is TRBJ2-7; D is ambiguous. CDR1 and CDR2 from the germline V gene are SGHTA and FQGNSA. V was clipped by 1 base and J by 7 bases, with 8 bases between them. The CDR3 totals 12 residues. The CDR3 bases are TGTGCCAGCAGCTTAGTAATCGGTGAGCAGTACTTC. Translated, it gives CASSLVIGEQYF.

The chain combines TRBV18 with TRBJ2-7; D unresolved. CDR3 length: 14 residues. V lost 3 bases to trimming and J lost 2 bases, with 11 bases between them. The germline V gene has CDR1 KGHSH and CDR2 LQKENI. The CDR3 bases are TGTGCCAGCTCACCCAACAGTCCTACCTACGAGCAGTACTTC. It translates to CASSPNSPTYEQYF.

The chain recombines TRBV4-1 with TRBJ1-2; D unresolved. Germline V gives CDR1 MGHRA, CDR2 YSYEKL. There are 13 residues in the CDR3. Deletions cut 10 bases from V and 0 bases from J, with 12 bases between. In DNA form, the CDR3 reads TGCGCCACCGCGAGAGAAACTAACTATGGCTACACCTTC. Translation: CATARETNYGYTF.